This paragraph covers one TCR beta chain sequence. Its antigen remains unidentified. CDR3 length: 12 amino acids. Trimming stripped 6 bases from V and 3 bases from J, with 8 bases between. Germline CDR1 reads MNHNY; CDR2 reads SVGAGI (reference sequence). This record comes from a study of a mutant IDH1 vaccine in newly diagnosed glioma. Study-level findings and limits: Pseudoprogression appeared unlinked to shifts in leading peripheral T cell clonotypes.

Time point given: week 47, end of study. Vaccination used 300 ug of mutant IDH1 20-mer peptide per dose, with topical imiquimod. The table came from immunoSEQ multiplex PCR; TCRdb's copy has only in-frame clones and leaves some out. The table includes tens of thousands of clones, roughly four fifths detected once. This TCR was recovered from a man aged 30 to 45 with glioma. This material consisted of PBMCs, taken from a glioma patient whose treatment included an IDH1 peptide vaccine. The V and J genes are TRBV6-6 and TRBJ1-1; no firm D call. The CDR3, as DNA: TGTGCCAGCAGCCCAGTAGACACTGAAGCTTTCTTT. Its protein is CASSPVDTEAFF.